This TCR beta chain stems from a study of T-cell memory formation after mild COVID-19. Study at large: There were largely donor-specific TCR clusters. Points from the study as a whole: Later expanders leaned CD4+, whereas day 15 to 85 contracting clones were balanced CD4/CD8. The pre-infection memory compartment contained some responding clones, suggesting cross-reactive memory joined.

This CDR3 is built from 14 residues. V lost 5 bases and J 1 base, leaving 9 bases between the germline ends. Germline V CDR1 and CDR2: SGHTA, FQGTGA. The table lists this clonotype with many counts. Its target is unknown. The 5'RACE method, run with constant-segment primers, produced TCR alpha and TCR beta cDNA libraries (carrying sample barcodes and UMIs). MiXCR, applied by TCRdb to the 5' RACE reads, yields one record per CDR3 protein. The sample consists of roughly 220,000 distinct CDR3 sequences, over 9% of them appearing once. The source material was PBMCs or a T cell subset sorted from them (not recorded which). V and J are TRBV7-3 and TRBJ1-3, with no clear D. The TCR was taken from a man between 18 and 29 years old who had mild COVID-19 (a few samples of this study predate the infection). Cell type and time point are not known. CDR3 sequence reads: CASSPGDSGNTIYF. The CDR3 DNA reads as TGTGCCAGCAGCCCCGGGGATTCTGGAAACACCATATATTTT.